The clone carrying this T cell receptor beta chain was seen many times. V lost 6 bases and J lost 11, with 20 bases in between. CDR1 and CDR2 from the germline V gene are DFQATT and SNEGSKA (reference sequence). There are 13 residues in the CDR3. These data originate in a study of T-cell reconstitution after alpha-beta-depleted transplantation in children. As it was prepared, the TCRbeta library received unique molecular identifiers. Each CDR3 protein is one row after TCRdb ran MiXCR on the PCR reads. The sample lists hundreds of thousands of distinct CDR3 sequences, approximately 17% occurring once. The rearrangement joins TRBV20-1 to TRBJ2-4; D perhaps matches TRBD2 (5 bases). This material consisted of PBMCs from the stem cell graft donor, taken from the stem cell graft. The origin of this receptor is a human donor who donated a stem cell graft to a child with acute myeloid leukemia. This CDR3 is CSAPGRLAIFQYF. DNA of the CDR3: TGCAGTGCCCCCGGAAGGCTAGCAATATTTCAGTACTTC.